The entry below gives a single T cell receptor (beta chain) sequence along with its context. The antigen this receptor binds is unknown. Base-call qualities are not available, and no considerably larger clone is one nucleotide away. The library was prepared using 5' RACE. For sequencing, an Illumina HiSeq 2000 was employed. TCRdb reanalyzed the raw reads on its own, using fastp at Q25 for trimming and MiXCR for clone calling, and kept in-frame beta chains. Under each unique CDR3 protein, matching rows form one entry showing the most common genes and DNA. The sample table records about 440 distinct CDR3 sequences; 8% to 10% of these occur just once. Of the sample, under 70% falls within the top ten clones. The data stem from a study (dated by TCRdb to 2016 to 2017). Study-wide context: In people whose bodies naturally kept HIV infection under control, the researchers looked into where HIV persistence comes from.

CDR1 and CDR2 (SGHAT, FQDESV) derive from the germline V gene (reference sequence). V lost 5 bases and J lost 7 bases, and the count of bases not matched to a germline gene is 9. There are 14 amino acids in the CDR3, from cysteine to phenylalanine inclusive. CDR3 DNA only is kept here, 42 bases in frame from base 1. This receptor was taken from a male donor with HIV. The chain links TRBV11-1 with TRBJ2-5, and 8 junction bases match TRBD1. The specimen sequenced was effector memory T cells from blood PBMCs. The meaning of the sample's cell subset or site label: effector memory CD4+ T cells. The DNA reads TGTGCCAGCAGCGAGGACAGGGAATGGGTGACCCAGTACTTC. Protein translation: CASSEDREWVTQYF.